A single T cell receptor beta chain is shown here with its context. The record originates from a study of blood T cell repertoires in COVID-19. On the study more broadly: Sources were T cells, B-cell-depleted T cells, or PBMCs; the material itself was cDNA or gDNA.

Per the authors' pipeline: Counts of nucleated cells, estimated from reference gene primer amplification, were obtained. Profiled with immunoSEQ multiplex PCR; TCRdb holds only in-frame clones, not every one. The V and J calls and clone size are taken from that table; D and trimming were inferred from the DNA. The sample records approximately 360,000 clones, 90% being singletons. CDR1 and CDR2 (germline): SGHTA, FQGNSA. J gave up 2 bases and V 5 bases, and 3 bases lay outside the gene matches. This CDR3 is 15 amino acids long. The specimen was peripheral blood. This receptor was obtained from a man between 18 and 35 years old with active or convalescent COVID-19. The rearrangement joins TRBV7-2 to TRBJ2-1; 10 bases align to TRBD2. CDR3: CASSPSGGPYNEQFF. The CDR3 DNA reads as TGTGCCAGCAGCCCTAGCGGGGGACCCTACAATGAGCAGTTCTTC.